A single sample gave rise to the 21 T cell receptor beta chains below, sequenced in a study of T cells after posttransplantation cyclophosphamide. Clones were sequenced by immunoSEQ multiplex PCR, and TCRdb holds only the in-frame ones, with some missing. The table lists roughly 25,000 clones, about 84% of them singletons. Sequenced: PBMCs. Source of these receptors: a woman aged 55-70 years with a blood cancer, CMV-positive, and with a related stem cell donor.

The J gene is TRBJ1-1, the V gene TRBV30; D is possibly TRBD1 (6 bases). Germline V gives CDR1 GTSNPN, CDR2 SVGIG (reference sequence). This CDR3 is built from 13 residues. The V end lost 6 bases, the J end lost 10 bases, and 21 bases lay between the germline ends. CDR3 in DNA: TGTGCCTGCCCAACAGGGTCGTGGGGGCCAGCTTTCTTT. It is translated as CACPTGSWGPAFF.

The chain links TRBV18 to TRBJ2-1; the D is unclear. V was cut by 1 base and J by 5 bases, with 3 bases left in between. This CDR3 has 12 residues. In germline, CDR1 is KGHSH, CDR2 LQKENI. The CDR3 here is CASSPLNNEQFF. The CDR3 DNA reads as TGTGCCAGCTCACCACTAAACAATGAGCAGTTCTTC.

This clone was detected only once. The germline gene is not matched at one end of the junction; a read error may be the cause. The genes are TRBV4-2 and TRBJ1-4; TRBD1 aligns across 10 bases. This CDR3 has 15 amino acids. Germline V gene sequence: CDR1 LGHNA, CDR2 YNFKEQ. The CDR3 protein is CASSGRQGADERLFF. The CDR3 DNA reads as TGTGCCAGCAGCGGACGACAGGGGGCCGATGAAAGACTGTTTTTT.

The rearrangement links TRBV21-1 to TRBJ1-2; the table gives TRBD1 as D, unverified against the DNA. TRBV21-1 is a known pseudogene. CDR3 size: 14 residues. The CDR3 reads CASSKEAGVLGYTF. The CDR3 DNA follows: TGTGCCAGCAGCAAAGAAGCAGGGGTCCTTGGCTACACCTTC.

V and J are TRBV11-3 and TRBJ2-5; tentative D call: TRBD2 (5 bases). The CDR3 contains 12 residues. V was clipped by 0 bases and J by 9 bases, with 8 bases between them. From germline, CDR1 is SGHNT and CDR2 YENEEA. This chain's CDR3 is CASSLDVEAQYF. The CDR3 DNA sequence: TGTGCCAGCAGCTTAGACGTGGAGGCCCAGTACTTC.

The chain links TRBV6-5 to TRBJ1-2; D is uncertain. The V and J ends lost 0 bases and 2 bases respectively, with 7 bases between them. The CDR3 covers 14 residues. CDR1 is MNHEY and CDR2 is SVGAGI in the germline V gene. For the CDR3, the DNA is TGTGCCAGCAGTTACTCCCAGGAAAACTATGGCTACACCTTC. As protein: CASSYSQENYGYTF.

The V gene is TRBV6-5, the J gene TRBJ1-2, with a possible D match to TRBD1 (6 bases). This CDR3 comprises 13 residues. Trimming took 5 bases from V and 4 from J, leaving 11 bases between them. Germline lookup yields CDR1 MNHEY and CDR2 SVGAGI. The CDR3 loop is CASSDGQTYGYTF. Written as DNA, the CDR3 is TGTGCCAGCAGTGATGGACAGACCTATGGCTACACCTTC.

The chain recombines TRBV5-4 with TRBJ2-2; possibly TRBD2 for D (5 bases). This CDR3 region has 14 residues. Germline assignment: CDR1 SGHNT and CDR2 YYREEE (reference sequence). Trimming took off 4 bases at V and 5 bases at J, with 12 bases between the two ends. As DNA, the CDR3 is TGTGCCAGCAGCCAAACGAGGGAAACCGGGGAGCTGTTTTTT. Its protein product is CASSQTRETGELFF.

The chain is built from TRBV9 and TRBJ2-7; D is undetermined. Germline V CDR1 and CDR2: SGDLS, YYNGEE. With 0 bases removed from V and 5 bases from J, the gap between germline ends came to 3 bases. The CDR3 has 11 residues. The CDR3 DNA reads TGTGCCAGCAGCGTAGGGCACGAGCAGTACTTC. Protein product: CASSVGHEQYF.

The chain combines TRBV4-1 with TRBJ2-1, with TRBD2 matching over 12 bases. The CDR3 runs 21 residues. Germline V CDR1 and CDR2: MGHRA, YSYEKL. V trimming: 10 bases; J trimming: 0 bases; junction bases outside the gene matches: 22. The CDR3 protein is CATGEGLGGTSGRLSYNEQFF. The CDR3 region has the DNA TGCGCCACCGGTGAGGGGTTAGGGGGAACTAGCGGGAGGCTCTCCTACAATGAGCAGTTCTTC.

The genes are TRBV6-1 and TRBJ2-7; 10 bases line up with TRBD2. Trimming removed 6 bases from V and 3 bases from J; junction bases left unmatched: 8. There are 15 residues in the CDR3. Looked up from germline, CDR1 is MNHNS and CDR2 is SASEGT. CDR3 nucleotides: TGTGCCAGCAGCGAGTGGGCTAGCGGGGGCTACGAGCAGTACTTC. Its translation: CASSEWASGGYEQYF.

The chain employs TRBV6-5 and TRBJ2-5; the D gene is possibly TRBD1 (5 bases). Germline lookup yields CDR1 MNHEY and CDR2 SVGAGI. V gave up 7 bases and J gave up 7 bases, with 16 bases separating them. This CDR3 comprises 13 residues. For the CDR3, the DNA is TGTGCCAGCAACATCGTTCAGGGTGGGACCCAGTACTTC. It specifies CASNIVQGGTQYF.

The chain has TRBV11-2 and TRBJ2-2, with D possibly being TRBD2 (5 bases). The germline V and J ends were trimmed by 2 bases and 2 bases, with 18 bases remaining between them. CDR1 and CDR2 (germline): SGHAT, FQNNGV. The CDR3 sequence is 18 residues long. CDR3 amino acids: CASSLRTRGGTNTGELFF. DNA of the CDR3: TGTGCCAGCAGCTTACGAACGCGAGGAGGTACCAACACCGGGGAGCTGTTTTTT.

The V gene is TRBV9, the J gene TRBJ2-5, with 10 bases fitting TRBD1. The CDR3 is 15 amino acids. V shed 3 bases, J shed 4 bases, and the junction held 6 bases outside the gene matches. In germline, CDR1 is SGDLS, CDR2 YYNGEE. The CDR3 DNA reads as TGTGCCAGCAGCGACGGGACAGGGGTAGGAGAGACCCAGTACTTC. Protein product: CASSDGTGVGETQYF.

This chain links TRBV5-1 with TRBJ2-3; D unclear. V was pared by 1 base and J by 2 bases, with 14 bases between. The CDR3 has 16 amino acids. The germline CDR1 and CDR2 sequences are SGHRS and YFSETQ. The CDR3 nucleotides are TGCGCCAGCAGCTTGTCGTCTAGTTCAGACACAGATACGCAGTATTTT. Translated, it gives CASSLSSSSDTDTQYF.

Notes on this clone: Different DNA sequences within this sample yield the same CDR3. The V call is TRBV7-3, the J call TRBJ1-1, with no clear D. The CDR3 totals 14 residues. Trimming removed 3 bases at V and 6 bases at J, with 14 bases between. Germline CDR1 is SGHTA and CDR2 is FQGTGA. The CDR3 is CASSLSGNPAEAFF. The DNA of the CDR3 is TGTGCCAGCAGCTTGTCCGGGAACCCGGCTGAAGCTTTCTTT.

This chain connects TRBV30 to TRBJ2-2, with D unclear. V was trimmed by 2 bases and J by 6 bases, leaving 10 bases between them. The CDR3 has 13 residues. Per the germline V gene, CDR1 is GTSNPN and CDR2 is SVGIG (reference sequence). CDR3 sequence (DNA): TGTGCCTGGAGTATGAGCGTCGCCGGGGAGCTGTTTTTT. Translation gives CAWSMSVAGELFF. Complete variable domain (other parts from reference TRBV30 and TRBJ2-2): SQTIHQWPATLVQPVGSPLSLECTVEGTSNPNLYWYRQAAGRGLQLLFYSVGIGQISSEVPQNLSASRPQDRQFILSSKKLLLSDSGFYLCAWSMSVAGELFFGEGSRLTVL.

The gene calls are TRBV7-9 and TRBJ1-2; maybe TRBD1 (5 bases). V was cut by 2 bases and J by 4 bases, with 11 bases left in between. CDR3 size: 14 residues. Germline V gene data show CDR1 as SEHNR and CDR2 as FQNEAQ (reference sequence). For the CDR3, the DNA is TGTGCCAGCAGCTTAAGGGCAGGGCCCTATGGCTACACCTTC. This sequence encodes CASSLRAGPYGYTF. The entire variable domain, with the rest obtained from reference TRBV7-9 and TRBJ1-2, is as follows: DTGVSQNPRHKITKRGQNVTFRCDPISEHNRLYWYRQTLGQGPEFLTYFQNEAQLEKSRLLSDRFSAERPKGSFSTLEIQRTEQGDSAMYLCASSLRAGPYGYTFGSGTRLTVV.

V gene TRBV5-1 combines with J gene TRBJ1-2; 10 nucleotides match TRBD1. The CDR3 sequence is 16 residues long. Germline CDR1 reads SGHRS; CDR2 reads YFSETQ. V gave up 3 bases and J gave up 5 bases; unmatched junction bases: 10. The CDR3 coding sequence is TGCGCCAGCAGCTGGGACAGGGGCCAGGGGTTTTATGGCTACACCTTC. Its protein is CASSWDRGQGFYGYTF.

The chain joins TRBV25-1 to TRBJ2-1; the match to TRBD2 covers 10 bases. Germline V CDR1 and CDR2: MGHDK, SYGVNS. This CDR3 is 15 amino acids long. J gave up 6 bases and V 2 bases, and 4 bases lay outside the gene matches. In nucleotides, the CDR3 is TGTGCCAGCAGTGAACTAGCGGGAGCCCGCAATGAGCAGTTCTTC. This gives the protein CASSELAGARNEQFF.

Points on this clone: An end of the junction differs from the germline gene, which may be a read error. J is TRBJ2-1 and V is TRBV7-7; D perhaps matches TRBD2 (5 bases). The CDR3 is made up of 15 amino acids. Germline V gene sequence: CDR1 SSHAT, CDR2 FNYEAQ (reference sequence). In DNA, the CDR3 is TGTGCTAGCAGCCCCGTTGCGGGCTCCTACAATGAGCAGTTCTTC. Translated: CASSPVAGSYNEQFF. Full variable domain (rest looked up from reference TRBV7-7 and TRBJ2-1): GAGVSQSPRYKVTKRGQDVTLRCDPISSHATLYWYQQALGQGPEFLTYFNYEAQPDKSGLPSDRFSAERPEGSISTLTIQRTEQRDSAMYRCASSPVAGSYNEQFFGPGTRLTVL.